This T cell receptor beta chain was documented in a study of blood T cell repertoires in COVID-19. About the study: COVID-19 samples collected from the United States, Italy and Spain covered acute and convalescent phases. The cDNA or gDNA used as material had been derived from T cells, B-cell-depleted T cells, or PBMCs.

The CDR3 length is 14 residues. Germline-derived CDR1 and CDR2 are SGHDN and FVKESK. With V trimmed by 7 bases and J by 1 base, 5 bases remained unmatched. Original data processing: Amplified reference gene primers provided the basis for estimating nucleated cell counts. TCRdb's table, derived via immunoSEQ multiplex PCR, lists solely in-frame clones and lacks some. V and J calls and clone size are as listed in that table; D and trimming were resolved from the DNA. The table lists around 200,000 clones, 70% to 90% of them singletons. The chain links TRBV14 to TRBJ2-7, with 9 positions matching TRBD2. What was sequenced was peripheral blood. This clonotype was obtained from a woman between 18 and 30 years old who had recovered from COVID-19. CDR3 DNA sequence: TGTGCCAGCAACCGTCTAGCGGGGTCCTACGAGCAGTACTTC. Protein sequence: CASNRLAGSYEQYF.